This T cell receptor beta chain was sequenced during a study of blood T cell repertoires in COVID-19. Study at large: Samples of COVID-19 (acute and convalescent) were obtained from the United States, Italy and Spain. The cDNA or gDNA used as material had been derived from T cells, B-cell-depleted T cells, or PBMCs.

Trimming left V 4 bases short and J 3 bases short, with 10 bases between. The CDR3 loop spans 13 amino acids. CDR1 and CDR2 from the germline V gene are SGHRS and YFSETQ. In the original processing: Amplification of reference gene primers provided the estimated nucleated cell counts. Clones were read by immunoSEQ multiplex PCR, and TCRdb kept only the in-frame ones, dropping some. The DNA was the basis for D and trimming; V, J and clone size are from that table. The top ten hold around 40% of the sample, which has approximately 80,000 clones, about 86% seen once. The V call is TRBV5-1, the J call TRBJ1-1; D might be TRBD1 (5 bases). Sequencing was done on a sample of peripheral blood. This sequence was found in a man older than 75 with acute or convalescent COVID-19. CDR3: CASSGPRDTEAFF. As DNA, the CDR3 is TGCGCCAGCAGCGGGCCCAGGGACACTGAAGCTTTCTTT.